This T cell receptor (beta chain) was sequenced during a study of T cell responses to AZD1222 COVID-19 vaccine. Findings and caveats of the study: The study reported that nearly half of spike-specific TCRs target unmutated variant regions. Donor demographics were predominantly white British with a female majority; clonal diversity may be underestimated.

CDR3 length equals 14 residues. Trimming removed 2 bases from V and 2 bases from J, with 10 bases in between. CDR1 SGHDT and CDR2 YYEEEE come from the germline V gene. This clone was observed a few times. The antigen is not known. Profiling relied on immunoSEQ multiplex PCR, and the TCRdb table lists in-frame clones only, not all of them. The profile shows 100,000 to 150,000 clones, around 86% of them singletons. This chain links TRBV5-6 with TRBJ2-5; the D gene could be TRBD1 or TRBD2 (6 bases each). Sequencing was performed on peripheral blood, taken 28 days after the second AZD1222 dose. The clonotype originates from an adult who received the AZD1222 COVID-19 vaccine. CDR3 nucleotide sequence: TGTGCCAGCAGCTTTGGAGGGGGGCAAGAGACCCAGTACTTC. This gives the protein CASSFGGGQETQYF.